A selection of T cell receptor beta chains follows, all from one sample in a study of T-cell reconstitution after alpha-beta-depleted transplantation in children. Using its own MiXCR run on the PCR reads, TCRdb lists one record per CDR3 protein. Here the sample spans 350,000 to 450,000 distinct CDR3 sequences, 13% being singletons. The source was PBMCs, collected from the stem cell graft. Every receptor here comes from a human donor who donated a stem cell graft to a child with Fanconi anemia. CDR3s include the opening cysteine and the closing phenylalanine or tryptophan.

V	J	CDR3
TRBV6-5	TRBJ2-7	CASRRQGSYEQYF
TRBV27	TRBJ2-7	CASSYSGRYEQYF
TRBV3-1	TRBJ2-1	CASSQTGTRAYNEQFF
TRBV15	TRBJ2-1	CATSPTGERAYNEQFF
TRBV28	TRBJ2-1	CASSWGTNNEQFF
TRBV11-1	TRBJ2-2	CASSHQGRNTGELFF
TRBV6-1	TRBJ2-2	CASSERARASTGELFF
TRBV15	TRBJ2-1	CATSRPGKQFF
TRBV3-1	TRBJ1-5	CASSQEAWQPQHF
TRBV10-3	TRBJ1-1	CAISGGTGGIEAFF
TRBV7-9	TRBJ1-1	CASTSPGQTEAFF
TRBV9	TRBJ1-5	CASSQPQHF
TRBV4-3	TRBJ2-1	CASSQDVATDRFF
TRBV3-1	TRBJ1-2	CASSQEGDYGYTF
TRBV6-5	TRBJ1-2	CASSYSRESSYGYTF
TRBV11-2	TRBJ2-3	CASSLGRFSTDTQYF